A selection of T cell receptor beta chains follows, all from one sample in a study of blood T cell repertoires in COVID-19. Some clones are missing from TCRdb's copy, which holds only in-frame ones; the method was immunoSEQ multiplex PCR. The sample shows roughly 400,000 clones, about 88% of them seen only once. The specimen sequenced was PBMCs or T cells enriched from blood (not recorded which). The receptors here all came from a woman under 30 who had been exposed to COVID-19. The CDR3 runs from the conserved cysteine through the conserved F or W. A D gene is named only where the DNA matches it firmly. Clone size is stated in some rows and not others, as once, few, many or a class when expanded.

d_call j_call v_call clone_size cdr3_aa cdr3_nt
TRBD1 TRBJ1-2 TRBV11-1 few CASSAGQGSYGYTF TGTGCCAGCAGCGCGGGACAGGGGAGCTATGGCTACACCTTC
TRBD1 TRBJ2-7 TRBV5-1 . CASSMGQGNEQYF TGCGCCAGCAGCATGGGACAGGGCAACGAGCAGTACTTC
. TRBJ1-1 TRBV27 once CASSVHSPGGALNTEAFF TGTGCCAGCAGCGTCCACTCACCGGGGGGCGCCCTGAACACTGAAGCTTTCTTT
. TRBJ1-1 TRBV7-2 . CASSLSRTNTEAFF TGTGCCAGCAGCTTAAGTAGAACCAACACTGAAGCTTTCTTT
. TRBJ1-1 TRBV7-9 once CASSLVFGLKTEAFF TGTGCCAGCAGCTTAGTGTTCGGTTTGAAAACTGAAGCTTTCTTT
. TRBJ1-1 TRBV6-5 . CASSYVIGVATEAFF TGTGCCAGCAGTTACGTAATCGGGGTGGCCACTGAAGCTTTCTTT
. TRBJ2-7 TRBV12-3/TRBV12-4 . CASSFSVSYEQYF TGTGCCAGCAGTTTCTCAGTTTCCTACGAGCAGTACTTC
TRBD2 TRBJ2-1 TRBV4-1 . CASSQETSGGASYNEQFF TGCGCCAGCAGCCAAGAAACTAGCGGGGGAGCCTCCTACAATGAGCAGTTCTTC
TRBD1 TRBJ1-3 TRBV25-1 . CASSGGQGPPGDTIYF TGTGCCAGCAGTGGAGGACAGGGCCCTCCAGGGGACACCATATATTTT
TRBD2 TRBJ2-1 TRBV27 once CASIPTSAHNEQFF TGTGCCAGCATCCCGACTAGCGCGCACAATGAGCAGTTCTTC
TRBD1 TRBJ1-5 TRBV19 . CASRPGQGGDNQPQHF TGTGCCAGTAGACCGGGACAGGGGGGAGACAATCAGCCCCAGCATTTT
. TRBJ2-7 TRBV5-5 . CASSLGQGMIYEQYF TGTGCCAGCAGCTTGGGTCAGGGGATGATCTACGAGCAGTACTTC
. TRBJ1-5 TRBV20-1 . CSASPDQPQHF TGCAGTGCTAGTCCGGATCAGCCCCAGCATTTT
TRBD1 TRBJ1-2 TRBV29-1 . CSVEGRGRSYGYTF TGCAGCGTTGAAGGAAGGGGGCGAAGCTATGGCTACACCTTC
. TRBJ1-5 TRBV3-1/TRBV3-2 . CASSQATGTNSNQPQHF TGTGCCAGCAGCCAAGCCACAGGAACAAATAGCAATCAGCCCCAGCATTTT
. TRBJ2-3 TRBV7-3 once CASSLAGASTDTQYF TGTGCCAGCAGCTTAGCGGGGGCTAGCACAGATACGCAGTATTTT
. TRBJ1-4 TRBV21-1 . CASSKRPQLGQGDKVPNNEKLFF TGTGCCAGCAGCAAACGACCCCAATTAGGACAGGGGGATAAGGTACCTAACAATGAAAAACTGTTTTTT
. TRBJ1-6 TRBV10-1 . CASAGGEASPYLHF TGCGCCAGCGCGGGTGGGGAGGCGTCCCCATATCTCCACTTT
. TRBJ2-3 TRBV6-5 . CASSYRVVTDTQYF TGTGCCAGCAGTTACCGTGTAGTCACAGATACGCAGTATTTT
TRBD2 TRBJ2-7 TRBV14 few CASSPPRTSGGGSSYEQYF TGTGCCAGCAGCCCTCCCCGAACTAGCGGGGGGGGTAGCTCCTACGAGCAGTACTTC
. TRBJ2-7 TRBV27 . CASSLGQGIRYEQYF TGTGCCAGCAGTTTAGGGCAGGGGATTCGCTACGAGCAGTACTTC
. TRBJ2-3 TRBV6-5 . CASSYGRVLNTQYF TGTGCCAGCAGTTACGGCAGGGTACTTAATACGCAGTATTTT
. TRBJ1-4 TRBV7-6 . CASSLSPEVATNEKLFF TGTGCCAGCAGCTTAAGTCCGGAGGTTGCAACTAATGAAAAACTGTTTTTT
TRBD1 TRBJ1-6 TRBV28 . CASSGGTGRNSPLHF TGTGCCAGCAGTGGCGGGACAGGGCGTAATTCACCCCTCCACTTT
TRBD2 TRBJ2-1 TRBV11-1 . CASSPGRASYNEQFF TGTGCCAGCAGTCCCGGGAGGGCCTCCTACAATGAGCAGTTCTTC
TRBD1 TRBJ1-3 TRBV25-1 . CASSGWTGASGNTIYF TGTGCCAGCAGTGGTTGGACAGGGGCGAGCGGAAACACCATATATTTT
. TRBJ2-1 TRBV12-5 . CASGLGSGRNTDEQFF TGTGCTAGTGGTTTGGGGTCCGGTAGAAATACCGATGAGCAGTTCTTC
TRBD1 TRBJ2-5 TRBV28 . CASSSTTGVETQYF TGTGCCAGCAGTTCAACCACAGGGGTAGAGACCCAGTACTTC
TRBD2 TRBJ2-5 TRBV4-2 . CASSQGLAGGPETQYF TGTGCCAGCAGCCAAGGACTAGCGGGAGGGCCAGAGACCCAGTACTTC
. TRBJ1-6 TRBV7-9 . CASRRVSSYNSPLHF TGTGCCAGCAGGAGGGTAAGCTCCTATAATTCACCCCTCCACTTT
. TRBJ2-2 TRBV7-9 . CASSLGRGTGELFF TGTGCCAGCAGCTTAGGCAGGGGCACCGGGGAGCTGTTTTTT
TRBD2 TRBJ2-7 TRBV6-5 . CASSLSGTYEQYF TGTGCCAGCAGCCTAAGCGGGACCTACGAGCAGTACTTC
TRBD1 TRBJ1-4 TRBV5-5 . CASSLGQGKVDEKLFF TGTGCCAGCAGCTTGGGACAGGGTAAGGTGGATGAAAAACTGTTTTTT
. TRBJ2-1 TRBV11-3 many CASSLVGDYNEQFF TGTGCCAGCAGCTTAGTCGGGGACTACAATGAGCAGTTCTTC
TRBD2 TRBJ2-1 TRBV7-9 . CASRDTSGYYNEQFF TGTGCCAGCAGGGACACTAGCGGGTATTACAATGAGCAGTTCTTC
TRBD2 TRBJ2-1 TRBV12-5 . CASDIPLRERLGEQFF TGTGCTAGTGATATCCCGCTGCGGGAGCGGTTGGGTGAGCAGTTCTTC
TRBD2 TRBJ2-3 TRBV24-1 . CATTLSGTSGGTDTQYF TGTGCCACCACCCTATCCGGGACTAGCGGGGGCACAGATACGCAGTATTTT
. TRBJ2-3 TRBV4-2 . CASSQVGGGLSTDTQYF TGTGCCAGCAGCCAAGTGGGTGGAGGGTTAAGCACAGATACGCAGTATTTT
TRBD1 TRBJ1-4 TRBV5-1 . CASSLLPQGDFATNEKLFF TGCGCCAGCAGCCTCCTCCCACAGGGGGACTTTGCAACTAATGAAAAACTGTTTTTT
TRBD1 TRBJ2-7 TRBV3-1/TRBV3-2 few CASSQDLLGTDTYEQYF TGTGCCAGCAGCCAAGATTTACTTGGGACAGATACCTACGAGCAGTACTTC
TRBD1 TRBJ2-5 TRBV5-1 . CASSSLDRGLETQYF TGCGCCAGCAGCTCGTTAGACAGGGGGTTGGAGACCCAGTACTTC
TRBD1 TRBJ1-1 TRBV12-5 . CASGLDSQGTEAFF TGTGCTAGTGGTTTGGACTCACAGGGGACTGAAGCTTTCTTT
. TRBJ2-1 TRBV11-3 . CASSLSTEASSYNEQFF TGTGCCAGCAGCTTATCAACCGAGGCCAGCTCCTACAATGAGCAGTTCTTC
TRBD2 TRBJ2-5 TRBV4-2 . CASSQSLAGFQETQYF TGTGCCAGCAGCCAAAGTCTAGCGGGATTCCAAGAGACCCAGTACTTC
. TRBJ2-1 TRBV5-1 . CASSRGESSYNEQFF TGCGCCAGCAGCAGAGGCGAGAGCTCCTACAATGAGCAGTTCTTC
TRBD1 TRBJ2-7 TRBV6-4 . CASSDSTKQGQGSYEQYF TGTGCCAGCAGTGACTCCACCAAGCAGGGACAGGGATCCTACGAGCAGTACTTC
TRBD2 TRBJ2-3 TRBV5-4 . CASSYSGRHDFSTDTQYF TGTGCCAGCAGCTATAGCGGGAGGCATGACTTTAGCACAGATACGCAGTATTTT
. TRBJ1-4 TRBV4-1 . CASWGGNEKLFF TGCGCCAGCTGGGGGGGTAATGAAAAACTGTTTTTT
TRBD1 TRBJ2-2 TRBV29-1 . CSVIDRGQKLTGELFF TGCAGCGTTATCGACAGGGGCCAAAAACTCACCGGGGAGCTGTTTTTT
TRBD1 TRBJ1-5 TRBV3-1/TRBV3-2 once CASSLGQGLSNQPQHF TGTGCCAGCAGCCTAGGACAGGGGCTTAGCAATCAGCCCCAGCATTTT
TRBD1 TRBJ2-7 TRBV7-2 . CASSRTRDRGGEQYF TGTGCCAGCAGTCGCACCCGGGACAGGGGGGGCGAGCAGTACTTC
. TRBJ2-1 TRBV27 . CASSLTGNGQFF TGTGCCAGCAGTTTGACAGGAAATGGGCAGTTCTTC
TRBD2 TRBJ2-1 TRBV10-3 . CAINRLAGEDEQFF TGTGCCATCAATCGACTAGCGGGAGAGGATGAGCAGTTCTTC
. TRBJ1-1 TRBV13 once CASSTAVRAEAFF TGTGCCAGCAGCACGGCCGTGAGGGCTGAAGCTTTCTTT
. TRBJ1-2 TRBV19 . CASSDLRGYGYTF TGTGCCAGTAGCGATCTACGGGGCTATGGCTACACCTTC
TRBD1 TRBJ1-5 TRBV2 few CASSISEGGSSNQPQHF TGTGCCAGCAGCATCTCAGAAGGGGGCTCTAGCAATCAGCCCCAGCATTTT
TRBD2 TRBJ2-7 TRBV7-2 . CASSTGTSGGLNEQYF TGTGCCAGCAGCACTGGGACTAGCGGGGGCCTCAACGAGCAGTACTTC